This record looks at one T cell receptor (beta chain) sequence and its context. These data come from a study of Ad26.COV2.S vaccination and SARS-CoV-2 variants. The treatment here: some 20 received Ad26.COV2.S at low or high dose, single or two shots; about 5 received placebo; per-sample allocation not given. Vaccine and placebo recipients were sampled on day 63 after the first injection. This table comes from immunoSEQ multiplex PCR, and its TCRdb copy is limited to in-frame clones, with some not included. The table has about 240,000 clones, 85% to 90% seen once. There are 15 residues in the CDR3. J was trimmed by 4 bases and V by 5 bases; bases with no gene match: 10. In germline, CDR1 is MNHEY, CDR2 SVGAGI.

V and J are TRBV6-5 and TRBJ1-1; the match to TRBD1 covers 7 bases. The receptor was isolated from a person between 18 and 65 years old who received the Ad26.COV2.S COVID-19 vaccine or a placebo. The sequenced sample was peripheral blood, obtained in a trial of Ad26.COV2.S vaccine versus placebo. In DNA form, the CDR3 reads TGTGCCAGCAGTCCTGCCGGGACAGTGAGCACTGAAGCTTTCTTT. This codes for CASSPAGTVSTEAFF.